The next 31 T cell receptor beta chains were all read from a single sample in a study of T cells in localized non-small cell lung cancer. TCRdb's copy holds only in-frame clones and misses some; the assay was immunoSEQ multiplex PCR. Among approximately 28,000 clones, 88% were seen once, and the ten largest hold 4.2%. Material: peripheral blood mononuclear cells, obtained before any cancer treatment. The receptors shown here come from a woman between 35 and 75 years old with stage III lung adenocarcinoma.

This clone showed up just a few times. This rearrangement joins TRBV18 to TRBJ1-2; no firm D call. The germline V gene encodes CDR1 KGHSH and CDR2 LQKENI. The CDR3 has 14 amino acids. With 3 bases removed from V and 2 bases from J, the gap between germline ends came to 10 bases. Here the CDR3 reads CASSPIETNYGYTF. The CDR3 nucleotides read TGTGCCAGCTCACCTATCGAGACAAACTATGGCTACACCTTC. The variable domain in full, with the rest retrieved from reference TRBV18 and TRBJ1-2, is NAGVMQNPRHLVRRRGQEARLRCSPMKGHSHVYWYRQLPEEGLKFMVYLQKENIIDESGMPKERFSAEFPKEGPSILRIQQVVRGDSAAYFCASSPIETNYGYTFGSGTRLTVV.

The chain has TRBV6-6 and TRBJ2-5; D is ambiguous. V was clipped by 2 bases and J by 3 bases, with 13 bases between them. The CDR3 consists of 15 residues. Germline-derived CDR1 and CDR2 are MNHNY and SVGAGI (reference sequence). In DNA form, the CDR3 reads TGTGCCAGCAGTTACAAGTGGGCACCAAAAGAGACCCAGTACTTC. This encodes CASSYKWAPKETQYF.

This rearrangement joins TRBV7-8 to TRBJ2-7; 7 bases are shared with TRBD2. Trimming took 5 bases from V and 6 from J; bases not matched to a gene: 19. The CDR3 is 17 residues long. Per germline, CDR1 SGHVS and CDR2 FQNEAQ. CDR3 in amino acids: CASSPPLRLGGLSEQYF. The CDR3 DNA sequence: TGTGCCAGCAGCCCTCCCTTAAGGTTGGGGGGGTTAAGCGAGCAGTACTTC.

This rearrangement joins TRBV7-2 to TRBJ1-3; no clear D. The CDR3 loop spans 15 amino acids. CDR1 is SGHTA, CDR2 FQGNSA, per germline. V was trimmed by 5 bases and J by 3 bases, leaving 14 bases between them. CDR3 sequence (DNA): TGTGCCAGCAGCAAGGGTGGGAGTTTTGGAAACACCATATATTTT. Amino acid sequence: CASSKGGSFGNTIYF.

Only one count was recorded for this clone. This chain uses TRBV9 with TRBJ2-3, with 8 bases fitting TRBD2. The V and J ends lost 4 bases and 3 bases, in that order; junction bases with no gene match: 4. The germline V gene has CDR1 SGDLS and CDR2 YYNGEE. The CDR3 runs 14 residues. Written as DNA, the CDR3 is TGTGCCAGCAGCCGGGAGGGGTTTACAGATACGCAGTATTTT. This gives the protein CASSREGFTDTQYF.

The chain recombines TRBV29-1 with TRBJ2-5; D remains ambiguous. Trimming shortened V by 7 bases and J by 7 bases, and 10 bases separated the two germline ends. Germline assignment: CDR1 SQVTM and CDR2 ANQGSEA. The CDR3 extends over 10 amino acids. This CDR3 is CSGRSGTQYF. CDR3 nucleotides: TGCAGCGGCCGATCGGGGACCCAGTACTTC.

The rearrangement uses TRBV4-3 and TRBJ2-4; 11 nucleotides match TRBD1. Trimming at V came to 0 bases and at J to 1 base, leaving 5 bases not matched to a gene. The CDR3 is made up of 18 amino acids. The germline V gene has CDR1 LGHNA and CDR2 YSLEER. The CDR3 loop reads CASSQEFGQGAAKNIQYF. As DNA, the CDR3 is TGCGCCAGCAGCCAAGAATTTGGACAGGGGGCGGCCAAAAACATTCAGTACTTC.

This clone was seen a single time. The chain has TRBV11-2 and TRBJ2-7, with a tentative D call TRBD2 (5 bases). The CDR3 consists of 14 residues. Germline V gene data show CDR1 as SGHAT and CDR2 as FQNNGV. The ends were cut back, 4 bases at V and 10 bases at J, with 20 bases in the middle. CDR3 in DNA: TGTGCCAGCAGCTCATTACGGACTGAGGGCGAACAGTACTTC. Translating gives CASSSLRTEGEQYF. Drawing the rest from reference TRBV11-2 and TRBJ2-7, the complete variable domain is EAGVAQSPRYKIIEKRQSVAFWCNPISGHATLYWYQQILGQGPKLLIQFQNNGVVDDSQLPKDRFSAERLKGVDSTLKIQPAKLEDSAVYLCASSSLRTEGEQYFGPGTRLTVT.

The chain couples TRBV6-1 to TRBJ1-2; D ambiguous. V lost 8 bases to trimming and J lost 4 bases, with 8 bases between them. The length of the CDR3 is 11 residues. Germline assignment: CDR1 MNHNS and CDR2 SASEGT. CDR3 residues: CASLRTYGYTF. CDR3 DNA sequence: TGTGCCAGCCTCCGGACCTATGGCTACACCTTC.

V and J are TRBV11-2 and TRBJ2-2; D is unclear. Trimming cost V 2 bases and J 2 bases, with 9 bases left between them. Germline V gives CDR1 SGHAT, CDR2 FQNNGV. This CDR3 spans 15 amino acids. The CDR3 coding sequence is TGTGCCAGCAGCTTATGGTTCAGTAACACCGGGGAGCTGTTTTTT. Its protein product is CASSLWFSNTGELFF. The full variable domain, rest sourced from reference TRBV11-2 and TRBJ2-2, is EAGVAQSPRYKIIEKRQSVAFWCNPISGHATLYWYQQILGQGPKLLIQFQNNGVVDDSQLPKDRFSAERLKGVDSTLKIQPAKLEDSAVYLCASSLWFSNTGELFFGEGSRLTVL.

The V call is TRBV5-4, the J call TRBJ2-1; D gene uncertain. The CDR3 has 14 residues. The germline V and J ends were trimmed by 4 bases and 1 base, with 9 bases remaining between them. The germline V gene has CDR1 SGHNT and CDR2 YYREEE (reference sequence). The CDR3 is CASSPRASYNEQFF. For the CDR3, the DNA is TGTGCCAGCAGCCCCCGGGCGTCCTACAATGAGCAGTTCTTC.

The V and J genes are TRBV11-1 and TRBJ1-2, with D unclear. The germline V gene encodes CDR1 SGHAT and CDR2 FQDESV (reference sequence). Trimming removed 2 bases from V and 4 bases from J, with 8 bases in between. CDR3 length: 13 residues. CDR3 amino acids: CASSLSGVYGYTF. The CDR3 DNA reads TGTGCCAGCAGCTTATCAGGAGTCTATGGCTACACCTTC.

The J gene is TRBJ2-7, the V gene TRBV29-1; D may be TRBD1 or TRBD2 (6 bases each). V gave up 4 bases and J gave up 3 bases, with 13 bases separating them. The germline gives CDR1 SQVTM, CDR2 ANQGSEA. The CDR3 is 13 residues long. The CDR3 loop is CSVGRGGSYEQYF. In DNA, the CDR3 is TGCAGCGTTGGTCGAGGGGGGAGCTACGAGCAGTACTTC.

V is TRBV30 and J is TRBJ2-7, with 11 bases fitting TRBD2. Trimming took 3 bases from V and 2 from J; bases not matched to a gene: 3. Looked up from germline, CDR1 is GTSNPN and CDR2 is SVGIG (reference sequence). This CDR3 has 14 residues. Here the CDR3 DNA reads TGTGCCTGGAGATTAGCGGGAGGGACCTACGAGCAGTACTTC. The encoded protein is CAWRLAGGTYEQYF.

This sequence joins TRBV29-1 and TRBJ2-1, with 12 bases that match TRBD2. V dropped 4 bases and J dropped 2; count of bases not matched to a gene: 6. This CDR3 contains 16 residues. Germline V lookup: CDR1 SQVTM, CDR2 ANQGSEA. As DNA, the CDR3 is TGCAGCGTTGCCGTGACTAGCGGGAGTACCTACAATGAGCAGTTCTTC. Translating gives CSVAVTSGSTYNEQFF.

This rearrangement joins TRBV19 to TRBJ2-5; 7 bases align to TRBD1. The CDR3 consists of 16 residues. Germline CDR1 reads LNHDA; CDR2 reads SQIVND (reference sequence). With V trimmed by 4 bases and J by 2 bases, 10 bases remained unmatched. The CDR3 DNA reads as TGTGCCAGTAGTAGTCCCTCCGGGACAGTACAAGAGACCCAGTACTTC. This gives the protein CASSSPSGTVQETQYF.

CDR3 sequence (DNA): TGTGCCAGCAGCGTAGCTGGAGGGGTCACTGAAGCTTTCTTT. It translates to CASSVAGGVTEAFF. The V gene is TRBV9, the J gene TRBJ1-1, with a weak D call TRBD1 (5 bases). This CDR3 is built from 14 residues. Germline assignment: CDR1 SGDLS and CDR2 YYNGEE. Trimming pared 0 bases from V and 4 bases from J, leaving 10 bases between.

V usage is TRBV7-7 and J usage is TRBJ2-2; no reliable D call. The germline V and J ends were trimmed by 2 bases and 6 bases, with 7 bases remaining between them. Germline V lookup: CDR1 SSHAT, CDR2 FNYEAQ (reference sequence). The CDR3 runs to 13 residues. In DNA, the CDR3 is TGTGCCAGCAGCTTAAGTGGTCCCGGGGAGCTGTTTTTT. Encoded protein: CASSLSGPGELFF.

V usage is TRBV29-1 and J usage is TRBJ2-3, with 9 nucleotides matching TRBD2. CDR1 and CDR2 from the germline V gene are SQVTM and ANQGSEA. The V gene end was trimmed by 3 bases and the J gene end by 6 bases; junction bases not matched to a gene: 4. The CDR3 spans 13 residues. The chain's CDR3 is CSVDGGRGDTQYF. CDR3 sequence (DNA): TGCAGCGTTGATGGCGGGAGGGGGGATACGCAGTATTTT.

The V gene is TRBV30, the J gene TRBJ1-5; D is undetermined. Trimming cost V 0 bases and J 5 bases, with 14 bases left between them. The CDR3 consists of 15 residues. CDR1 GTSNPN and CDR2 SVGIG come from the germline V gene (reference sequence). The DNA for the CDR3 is TGTGCCTGGAGTGTACGGGCGGAATATCATCAGCCCCAGCATTTT. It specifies CAWSVRAEYHQPQHF.

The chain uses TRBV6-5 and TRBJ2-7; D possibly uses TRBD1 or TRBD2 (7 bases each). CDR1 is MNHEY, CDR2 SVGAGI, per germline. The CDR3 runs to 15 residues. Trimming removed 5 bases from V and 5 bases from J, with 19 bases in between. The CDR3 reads CASSGQQGRENEQYF. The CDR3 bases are TGTGCCAGCAGTGGACAACAGGGGAGGGAAAACGAGCAGTACTTC.

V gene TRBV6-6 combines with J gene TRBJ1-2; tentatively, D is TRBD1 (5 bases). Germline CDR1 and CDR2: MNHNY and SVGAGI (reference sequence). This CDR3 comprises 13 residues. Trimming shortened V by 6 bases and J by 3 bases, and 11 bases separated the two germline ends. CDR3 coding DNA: TGTGCCAGCAGATCTCAGGGAGACTATGGCTACACCTTC. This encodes CASRSQGDYGYTF.

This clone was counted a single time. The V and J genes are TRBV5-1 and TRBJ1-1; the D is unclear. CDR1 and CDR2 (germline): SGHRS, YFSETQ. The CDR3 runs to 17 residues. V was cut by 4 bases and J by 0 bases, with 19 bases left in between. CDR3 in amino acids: CASSAQVGPNLNTEAFF. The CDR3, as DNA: TGCGCCAGCAGCGCTCAGGTAGGGCCCAACCTGAACACTGAAGCTTTCTTT.

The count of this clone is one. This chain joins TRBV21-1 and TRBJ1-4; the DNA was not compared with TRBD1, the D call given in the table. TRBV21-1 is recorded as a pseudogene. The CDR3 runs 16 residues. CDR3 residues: CASTNGGQGTNEKLFF. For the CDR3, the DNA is TGTGCCAGCACAAATGGGGGACAGGGAACTAATGAAAAACTGTTTTTT.

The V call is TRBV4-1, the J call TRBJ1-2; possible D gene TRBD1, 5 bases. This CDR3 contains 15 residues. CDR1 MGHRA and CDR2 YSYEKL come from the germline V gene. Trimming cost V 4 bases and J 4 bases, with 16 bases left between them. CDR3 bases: TGCGCCAGCAGCCCTGGGGGGTGGGCCGGCTATGGCTACACCTTC. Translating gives CASSPGGWAGYGYTF.

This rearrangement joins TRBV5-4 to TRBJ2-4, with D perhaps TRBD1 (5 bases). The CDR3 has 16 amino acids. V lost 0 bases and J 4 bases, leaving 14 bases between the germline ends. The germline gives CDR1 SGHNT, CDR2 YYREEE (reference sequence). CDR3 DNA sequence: TGTGCCAGCAGCTTGGAGGGGCTAGGCCTAAAAAACATTCAGTACTTC. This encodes CASSLEGLGLKNIQYF.

As DNA, the CDR3 is TGCAGCTGTGGGACTAGCGGGGGAGACGAGCAGTACTTC. As protein: CSCGTSGGDEQYF. The chain recombines TRBV29-1 with TRBJ2-7, with TRBD2 matching 14 bases. V gave up 8 bases and J gave up 5 bases; unmatched junction bases: 5. CDR3 length: 13 amino acids. Per the germline V gene, CDR1 is SQVTM and CDR2 is ANQGSEA.

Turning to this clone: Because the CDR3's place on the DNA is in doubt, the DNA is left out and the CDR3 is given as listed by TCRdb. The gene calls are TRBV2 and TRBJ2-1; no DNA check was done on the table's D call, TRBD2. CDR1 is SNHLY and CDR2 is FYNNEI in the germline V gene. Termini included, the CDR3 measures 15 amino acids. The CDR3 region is CASSEEVAGGSLGFF.

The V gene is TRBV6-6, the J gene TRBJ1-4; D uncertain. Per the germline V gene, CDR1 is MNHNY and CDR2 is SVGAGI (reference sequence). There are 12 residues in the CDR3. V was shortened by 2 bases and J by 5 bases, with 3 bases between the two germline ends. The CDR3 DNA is TGTGCCAGCAGTTACGGGAATGAAAAACTGTTTTTT. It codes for CASSYGNEKLFF.

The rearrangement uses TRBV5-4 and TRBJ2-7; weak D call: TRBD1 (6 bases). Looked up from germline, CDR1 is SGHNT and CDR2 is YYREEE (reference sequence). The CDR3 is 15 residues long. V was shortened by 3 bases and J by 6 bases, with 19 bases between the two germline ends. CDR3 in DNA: TGTGCCAGCAGCTCCGGCCTACAGGGCCGGGCCGAGCAGTACTTC. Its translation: CASSSGLQGRAEQYF. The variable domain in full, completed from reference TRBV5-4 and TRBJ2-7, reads ETGVTQSPTHLIKTRGQQVTLRCSSQSGHNTVSWYQQALGQGPQFIFQYYREEENGRGNFPPRFSGLQFPNYSSELNVNALELDDSALYLCASSSGLQGRAEQYFGPGTRLTVT.

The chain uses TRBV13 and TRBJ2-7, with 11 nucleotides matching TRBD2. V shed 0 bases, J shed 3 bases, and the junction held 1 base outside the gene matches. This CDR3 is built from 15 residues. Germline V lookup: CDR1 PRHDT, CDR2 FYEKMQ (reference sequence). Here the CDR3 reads CASSLGGTSGYEQYF. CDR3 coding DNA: TGTGCCAGCAGCTTAGGGGGGACTAGCGGCTACGAGCAGTACTTC.